This T cell receptor (beta chain) was retrieved from a study of shared clonotypes between healthy human individuals. Notes on the study in general: Between a handful of donors, naive CD4 clonotypes were shared at a level of approximately 5%. Incompleteness in sorted-subset sequencing, despite large depth, was shown by rarefaction.

For this clone: As yet, its antigen is unknown.

Method: immunoSEQ multiplex PCR; TCRdb's copy keeps in-frame clones and lacks some. The sample records 2.3 million or so clones, 80% to 95% being singletons. The CDR3 consists of 16 residues. The germline V gene has CDR1 MNHEY and CDR2 SMNVEV (reference sequence). J lost 6 bases, V lost 4 bases, and 11 bases had no gene match. Study donors comprised healthy, HIV-negative adults devoid of recent acute infection or vaccination. V gene TRBV27 combines with J gene TRBJ1-5, with 8 bases matching TRBD1. This TCR was sampled from a man between 18 and 29 years old in good health. Some clones in this sample may be carry-over from other donors' samples. The material sequenced was naive CD4+ T cells from PBMCs. Subset reported: CD45RA+ positively selected. The CDR3: CASSSTSTGVLQPQHF. CDR3 in DNA: TGTGCCAGCAGTTCAACCTCGACAGGGGTCCTTCAGCCCCAGCATTTT.